This T cell receptor beta chain is from a study of cytomegalovirus exposure and HLA in healthy donors. Study results and caveats: The listing of 150 or so TCR beta chains classed them as cytomegalovirus-associated. Among CMV-associated TCR beta chains, most appeared HLA-restricted in a later analysis. HLA alleles were associated with 18,000 or so TCR beta sequences in a later analysis at 0.05 false discovery rate. Researchers left out some V segments, among them TRBV6-2 and TRBV6-3, as indistinguishable.

For this clone: As yet, its antigen is unknown.

This PCR relied on a set of 60 Vbeta primers and 13 Jbeta primers. This table comes from immunoSEQ multiplex PCR, and its TCRdb copy is limited to in-frame clones, with some not included. The profile shows about 190,000 clones, 75% to 90% of them singletons. CDR1 and CDR2 (germline): SEHNR, FQNEAQ (reference sequence). V lost 8 bases, J lost 5 bases, and 10 bases stayed unmatched. The CDR3 is 15 amino acids. The V gene is TRBV7-9, the J gene TRBJ2-2, with 8 bases that match TRBD1. The sequence derives from a man aged 25-40 years in good health and CMV-seronegative. The material sequenced was PBMCs. The CDR3 protein is CASGKRTGRTGELFF. The CDR3 DNA sequence: TGTGCCAGCGGAAAAAGGACAGGGAGGACCGGGGAGCTGTTTTTT. Filled out from reference TRBV7-9 and TRBJ2-2, the complete variable domain reads DTGVSQNPRHKITKRGQNVTFRCDPISEHNRLYWYRQTLGQGPEFLTYFQNEAQLEKSRLLSDRFSAERPKGSFSTLEIQRTEQGDSAMYLCASGKRTGRTGELFFGEGSRLTVL.